This T cell receptor beta chain originates from a study of blood T cell repertoires in COVID-19. Produced via immunoSEQ multiplex PCR; TCRdb's table is partial and in-frame only. This table holds about 27,000 clones, about 92% found once. Per germline, CDR1 SGHRS and CDR2 YFSETQ. The germline V and J ends were trimmed by 4 bases and 3 bases, with 12 bases remaining between them. CDR3 length: 14 amino acids. The sequencing input was peripheral blood. The gene calls are TRBV5-1 and TRBJ2-3; maybe TRBD1 (6 bases). This clonotype originated in a human donor in a cohort sampled during active COVID-19. CDR3 bases: TGCGCCAGCAGCCCAGGGGTGGGAACAGATACGCAGTATTTT. It encodes CASSPGVGTDTQYF.